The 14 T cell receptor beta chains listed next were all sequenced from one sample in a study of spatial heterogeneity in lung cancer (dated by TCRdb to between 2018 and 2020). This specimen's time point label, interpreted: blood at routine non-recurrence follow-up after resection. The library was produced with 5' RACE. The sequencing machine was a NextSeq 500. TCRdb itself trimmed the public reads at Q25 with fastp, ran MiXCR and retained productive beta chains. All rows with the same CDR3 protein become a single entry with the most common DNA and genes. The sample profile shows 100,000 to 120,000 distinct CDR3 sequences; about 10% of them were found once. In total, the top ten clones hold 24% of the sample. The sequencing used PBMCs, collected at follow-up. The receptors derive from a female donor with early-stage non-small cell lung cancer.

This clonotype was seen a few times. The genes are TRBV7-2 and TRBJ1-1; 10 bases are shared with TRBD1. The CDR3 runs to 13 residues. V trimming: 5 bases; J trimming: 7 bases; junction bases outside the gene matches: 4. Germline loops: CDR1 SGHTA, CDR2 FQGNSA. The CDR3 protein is CASSRQGAFEAFF. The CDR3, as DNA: TGTGCCAGCAGCCGACAGGGGGCTTTTGAAGCTTTCTTT.

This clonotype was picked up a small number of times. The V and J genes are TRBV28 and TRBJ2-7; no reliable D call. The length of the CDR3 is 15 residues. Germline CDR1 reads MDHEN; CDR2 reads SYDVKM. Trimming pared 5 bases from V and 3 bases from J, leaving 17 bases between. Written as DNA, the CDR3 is TGTGCCAGCAGTCCCCGCCGGGCTCTTAACTACGAGCAGTACTTC. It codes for CASSPRRALNYEQYF.

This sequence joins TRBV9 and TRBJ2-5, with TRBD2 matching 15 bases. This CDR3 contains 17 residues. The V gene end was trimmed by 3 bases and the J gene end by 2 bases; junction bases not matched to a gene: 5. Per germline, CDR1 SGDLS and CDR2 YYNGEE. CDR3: CASSAGLAGGEQETQYF. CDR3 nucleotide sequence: TGTGCCAGCAGCGCCGGACTAGCGGGAGGGGAACAAGAGACCCAGTACTTC.

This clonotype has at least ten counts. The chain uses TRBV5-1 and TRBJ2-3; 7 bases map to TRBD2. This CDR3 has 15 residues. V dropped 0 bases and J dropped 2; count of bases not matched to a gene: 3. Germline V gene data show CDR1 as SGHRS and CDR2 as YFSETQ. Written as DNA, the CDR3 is TGCGCCAGCAGCTTGGAAGGACTAGACACAGATACGCAGTATTTT. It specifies CASSLEGLDTDTQYF.

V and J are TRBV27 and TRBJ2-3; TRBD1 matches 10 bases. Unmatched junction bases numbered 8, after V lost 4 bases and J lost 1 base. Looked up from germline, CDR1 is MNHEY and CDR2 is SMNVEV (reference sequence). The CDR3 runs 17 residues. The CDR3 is CASSSYSGTGGTDTQYF. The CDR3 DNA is TGTGCCAGCAGTTCTTATAGTGGGACAGGGGGCACAGATACGCAGTATTTT.

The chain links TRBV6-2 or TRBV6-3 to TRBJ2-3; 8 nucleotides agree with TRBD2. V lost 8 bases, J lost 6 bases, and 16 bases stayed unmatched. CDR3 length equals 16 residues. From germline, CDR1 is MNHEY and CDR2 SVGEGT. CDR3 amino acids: CASLPHPGGPSDTQYF. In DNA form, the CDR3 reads TGTGCCAGCCTTCCCCACCCGGGGGGGCCTTCGGATACGCAGTATTTT.

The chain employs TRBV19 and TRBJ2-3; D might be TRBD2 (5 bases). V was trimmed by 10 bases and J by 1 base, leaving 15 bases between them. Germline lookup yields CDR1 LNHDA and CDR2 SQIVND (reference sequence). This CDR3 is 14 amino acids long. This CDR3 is CATETGRGTDTQYF. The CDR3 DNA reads TGTGCCACCGAGACTGGGAGAGGCACAGATACGCAGTATTTT.

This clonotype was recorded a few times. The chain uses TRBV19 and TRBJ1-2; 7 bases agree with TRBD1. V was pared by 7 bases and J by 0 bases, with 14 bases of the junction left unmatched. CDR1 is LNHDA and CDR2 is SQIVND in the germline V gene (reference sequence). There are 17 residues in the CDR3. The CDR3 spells CASTDRPGGLANYGYTF. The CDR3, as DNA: TGTGCCAGTACCGACAGGCCAGGGGGATTGGCTAACTATGGCTACACCTTC.

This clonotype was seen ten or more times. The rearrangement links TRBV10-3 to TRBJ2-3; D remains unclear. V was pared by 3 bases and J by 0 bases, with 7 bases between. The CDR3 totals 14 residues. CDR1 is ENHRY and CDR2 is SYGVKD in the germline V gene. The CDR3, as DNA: TGTGCCATCAGTGATGGTAGTAGCACAGATACGCAGTATTTT. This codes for CAISDGSSTDTQYF.

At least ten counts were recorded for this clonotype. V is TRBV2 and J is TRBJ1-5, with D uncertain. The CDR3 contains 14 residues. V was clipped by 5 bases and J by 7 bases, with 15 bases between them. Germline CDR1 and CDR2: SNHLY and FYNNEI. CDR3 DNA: TGTGCCAGCAGTTCTGACGGTAGATCCCAGCCCCAGCATTTT. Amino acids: CASSSDGRSQPQHF.

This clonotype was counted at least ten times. This CDR3 reads CASSSLEGSSYNEQFF. The CDR3 bases are TGTGCCAGCAGCTCCCTTGAAGGTAGCTCCTACAATGAGCAGTTCTTC. V is TRBV9 and J is TRBJ2-1; D remains ambiguous. The CDR3 length is 16 residues. The ends were cut back, 4 bases at V and 0 bases at J, with 14 bases in the middle. Germline V gene data show CDR1 as SGDLS and CDR2 as YYNGEE.

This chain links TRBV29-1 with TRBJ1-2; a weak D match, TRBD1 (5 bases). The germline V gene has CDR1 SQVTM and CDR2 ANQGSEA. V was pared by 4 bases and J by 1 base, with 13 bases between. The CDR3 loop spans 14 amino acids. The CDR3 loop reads CSVVEMDINYGYTF. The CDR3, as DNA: TGCAGCGTTGTTGAGATGGACATTAACTATGGCTACACCTTC.

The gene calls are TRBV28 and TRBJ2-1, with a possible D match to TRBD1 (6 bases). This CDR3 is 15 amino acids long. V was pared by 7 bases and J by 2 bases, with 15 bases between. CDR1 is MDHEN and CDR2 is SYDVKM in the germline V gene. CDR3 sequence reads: CASTRAGQTYNEQFF. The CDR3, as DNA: TGTGCCAGCACTAGGGCTGGACAGACCTACAATGAGCAGTTCTTC.

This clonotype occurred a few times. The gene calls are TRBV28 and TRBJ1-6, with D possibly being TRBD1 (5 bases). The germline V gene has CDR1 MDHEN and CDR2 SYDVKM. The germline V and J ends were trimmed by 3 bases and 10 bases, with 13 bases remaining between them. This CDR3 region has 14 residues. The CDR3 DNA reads TGTGCCAGCAGTTTTATTTCGGGGGTATCACCCCTCCACTTT. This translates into CASSFISGVSPLHF.